This T cell receptor (beta chain) was documented in a study of early T cells in non-severe SARS-CoV-2 infection. This CDR3 is built from 15 residues. Per the germline V gene, CDR1 is SEHNR and CDR2 is FQNEAQ (reference sequence). J was trimmed by 6 bases and V by 5 bases; bases with no gene match: 7. This clonotype was observed a handful of times. Attached unique molecular identifiers marked individual cDNA molecules. TCRdb recomputed calls from the 5' RACE reads with MiXCR, one row per CDR3 protein. The sample yields tens of thousands of distinct CDR3 sequences, around 8.3% seen once. The starting material was whole blood, obtained at baseline. The chain is built from TRBV7-9 and TRBJ1-6, with TRBD1 matching over 7 bases. The receptor was derived from an adult who was a healthcare worker with PCR-confirmed SARS-CoV-2 infection or an uninfected control (not recorded which). The CDR3 here is CASSPGRGVNSPLHF. The DNA of the CDR3 is TGTGCCAGCAGCCCCGGCAGGGGGGTTAATTCACCCCTCCACTTT.